The 16 T cell receptor beta chains below come from one sample, sequenced in a study of blood T cell repertoires in COVID-19. The method was immunoSEQ multiplex PCR; TCRdb's version includes in-frame clones alone and lacks a portion of them. Among 70,000 to 80,000 clones listed, 87% were seen once. The sequenced sample consisted of peripheral blood. All receptors derive from a woman between 50 and 59 years old with acute or convalescent COVID-19.

The chain has TRBV28 and TRBJ1-5; 10 nucleotides match TRBD1. The germline V gene has CDR1 MDHEN and CDR2 SYDVKM. The CDR3 spans 14 residues. V shed 4 bases, J shed 7 bases, and the junction held 4 bases outside the gene matches. CDR3 DNA sequence: TGTGCCAGCAGTTCGGGACAGGGGAGCCAGCCCCAGCATTTT. Amino acid sequence: CASSSGQGSQPQHF.

This chain uses TRBV30 with TRBJ2-5; D is ambiguous. Trimming left V 4 bases short and J 4 bases short, with 16 bases between. The CDR3 is 14 amino acids. Germline values: CDR1 GTSNPN, CDR2 SVGIG (reference sequence). CDR3 nucleotide sequence: TGTGCCTGGAAGCCCGACCCGACAACAGAGACCCAGTACTTC. It encodes CAWKPDPTTETQYF.

A single count supports this clone. The chain couples TRBV7-9 to TRBJ1-4; TRBD1 might be the D (5 bases). The CDR3 is 14 residues long. The V end was cut by 1 base, the J end by 8 bases, with 11 bases between. Germline loops: CDR1 SEHNR, CDR2 FQNEAQ (reference sequence). The CDR3 bases are TGTGCCAGCAGCTTAGGGCAGGGCTGGGAAAAACTGTTTTTT. This encodes CASSLGQGWEKLFF. The full variable domain, with the rest looked up from reference TRBV7-9 and TRBJ1-4, is DTGVSQNPRHKITKRGQNVTFRCDPISEHNRLYWYRQTLGQGPEFLTYFQNEAQLEKSRLLSDRFSAERPKGSFSTLEIQRTEQGDSAMYLCASSLGQGWEKLFFGSGTQLSVL.

The chain employs TRBV14 and TRBJ2-4, with 7 bases fitting TRBD1. V was pared by 4 bases and J by 7 bases, with 1 base of the junction left unmatched. Germline V gene lookup returns CDR1 SGHDN and CDR2 FVKESK. The CDR3 consists of 12 residues. CDR3 DNA sequence: TGTGCCAGCAGCCCGACAGGGAACATTCAGTACTTC. It yields the protein CASSPTGNIQYF. The full variable domain, rest sourced from reference TRBV14 and TRBJ2-4, is EAGVTQFPSHSVIEKGQTVTLRCDPISGHDNLYWYRRVMGKEIKFLLHFVKESKQDESGMPNNRFLAERTGGTYSTLKVQPAELEDSGVYFCASSPTGNIQYFGAGTRLSVL.

The CDR3 coding sequence is TGTGCCAGCAGCGCGGACAGGGGTGGGTCACCCCTCCACTTT. Amino acids: CASSADRGGSPLHF. The chain couples TRBV9 to TRBJ1-6; 9 bases map to TRBD1. Germline V gene sequence: CDR1 SGDLS, CDR2 YYNGEE. Germline trimming cut 3 bases from V and 10 bases from J; bases unmatched to any gene: 5. The CDR3 extends over 14 amino acids.

This clone was counted a few times. The rearrangement joins TRBV6-2 or TRBV6-3 to TRBJ1-1, with TRBD1 identical over 7 bases. This CDR3 contains 15 residues. The V segment lost 6 bases and the J segment 6 bases; nucleotides outside the gene matches: 13. Germline CDR1 reads MNHEY; CDR2 reads SVGEGT. The CDR3 nucleotides are TGTGCCAGCAGCCCCCAGGTGGAGGGGGCGGCTGAAGCTTTCTTT. It is translated as CASSPQVEGAAEAFF.

J is TRBJ2-3 and V is TRBV6-2 or TRBV6-3, with 11 nucleotides matching TRBD2. Germline V gene sequence: CDR1 MNHEY, CDR2 SVGEGT. Trimming removed 2 bases from V and 0 bases from J; junction bases left unmatched: 4. This CDR3 has 17 residues. CDR3 bases: TGTGCCAGCAGTTACGCACTAGCGGGGGTTAGCACAGATACGCAGTATTTT. Protein: CASSYALAGVSTDTQYF.

The chain combines TRBV7-9 with TRBJ1-4; TRBD1 matches at 8 bases. There are 14 residues in the CDR3. Germline CDR1 and CDR2: SEHNR and FQNEAQ (reference sequence). Losses at the gene ends were 4 bases for V and 6 bases for J; bases not matched to a gene: 4. The CDR3 DNA sequence: TGTGCCAGCAGCTGGGGACAGGCGGATGAAAAACTGTTTTTT. Encoded protein: CASSWGQADEKLFF.

The chain couples TRBV3-1 (or the pseudogene TRBV3-2) to TRBJ1-1; D remains ambiguous. CDR3 length: 14 amino acids. Germline values: CDR1 LGHDT, CDR2 YNNKEL (reference sequence). V gave up 1 base and J gave up 1 base, with 7 bases separating them. The CDR3 DNA sequence: TGTGCCAGCAGCCAAGGAGGCAGGAACACTGAAGCTTTCTTT. Translation gives CASSQGGRNTEAFF.

This clone was counted once. V and J are TRBV5-1 and TRBJ2-1; 10 positions match TRBD2. The CDR3 totals 15 residues. Germline V CDR1 and CDR2: SGHRS, YFSETQ. V gave up 5 bases and J gave up 0 bases; unmatched junction bases: 2. CDR3 residues: CASRPSGGSYNEQFF. The CDR3 region has the DNA TGCGCCAGCAGACCTAGCGGGGGCTCCTACAATGAGCAGTTCTTC.

This rearrangement joins TRBV7-9 to TRBJ2-6; D is undetermined. CDR3 length: 13 amino acids. Per the germline V gene, CDR1 is SEHNR and CDR2 is FQNEAQ (reference sequence). V lost 5 bases, J lost 1 base, and 3 bases lay in between. The CDR3 DNA follows: TGTGCCAGCAGCACATCTGGGGCCAACGTCCTGACTTTC. Its translation: CASSTSGANVLTF.

This chain joins TRBV13 and TRBJ1-3; no clear D. CDR3 length equals 14 residues. V lost 5 bases and J lost 2, with 10 bases in between. Germline lookup yields CDR1 PRHDT and CDR2 FYEKMQ (reference sequence). In DNA, the CDR3 is TGTGCCAGCAGCCCCGGTATGGCTGGAAACACCATATATTTT. Translation: CASSPGMAGNTIYF. Supplemented by reference TRBV13 and TRBJ1-3, the full variable domain reads AAGVIQSPRHLIKEKRETATLKCYPIPRHDTVYWYQQGPGQDPQFLISFYEKMQSDKGSIPDRFSAQQFSDYHSELNMSSLELGDSALYFCASSPGMAGNTIYFGEGSWLTVV.

Here the CDR3 reads CAWIPASGRTYEQYF. CDR3 nucleotides: TGTGCCTGGATACCGGCTAGCGGGAGGACCTACGAGCAGTACTTC. The gene calls are TRBV30 and TRBJ2-7; TRBD2 matches 11 bases. The CDR3 runs 15 residues. J gave up 2 bases and V 4 bases, and 7 bases lay outside the gene matches. Germline loops: CDR1 GTSNPN, CDR2 SVGIG (reference sequence).

The chain combines TRBV28 with TRBJ1-5; a weak D match, TRBD1 (5 bases). Germline loops: CDR1 MDHEN, CDR2 SYDVKM. The CDR3 totals 16 residues. With 3 bases removed from V and 7 bases from J, the gap between germline ends came to 19 bases. In nucleotides, the CDR3 is TGTGCCAGCAGTTTCTCCTACTCTACAGGAAACCAGCCCCAGCATTTT. Translating it yields CASSFSYSTGNQPQHF.

This chain links TRBV9 with TRBJ2-2; D gene uncertain. The germline V gene has CDR1 SGDLS and CDR2 YYNGEE. The CDR3 runs to 14 residues. The V and J ends lost 0 bases and 6 bases respectively, with 9 bases between them. DNA of the CDR3: TGTGCCAGCAGCGTAGGTGCAATAGCCGGGGAGCTGTTTTTT. This sequence encodes CASSVGAIAGELFF.

This chain's CDR3 is CASSLGQFSIQGQETQYF. CDR3 nucleotide sequence: TGTGCCAGCAGCTTAGGACAGTTCTCTATTCAAGGGCAAGAGACCCAGTACTTC. The chain has TRBV7-9 and TRBJ2-5; D is perhaps TRBD1 (5 bases). The length of the CDR3 is 18 residues. Germline CDR1 and CDR2: SEHNR and FQNEAQ (reference sequence). The V gene lost 1 base and the J gene lost 2 bases, with 20 bases spanning the gap.